The present entry profiles one TCR beta chain with its context. The sample originates from a study of blood T cell repertoires in COVID-19. At the level of the study: Acute and convalescent COVID-19 samples came from the United States, Italy and Spain. PBMCs, B-cell-depleted T cells, or T cells were the source of the cDNA or gDNA that made up the material.

V lost 0 bases and J 2 bases, leaving 17 bases between the germline ends. This CDR3 region has 18 residues. From germline, CDR1 is LGHNA and CDR2 YNFKEQ. Per the authors' pipeline: The authors estimated nucleated cell counts from reference gene primer amplification. Here immunoSEQ multiplex PCR was the method, and the copy in TCRdb shows in-frame clones only, minus some. V, J and clone size were drawn from that table, and D and trimming were deduced from the DNA. This sample has roughly 170,000 clones; about 85% occur once, and the top ten carry 25% to 30%. This chain uses TRBV4-2 with TRBJ1-5; D might be TRBD1 (5 bases). The source of this sequence is a man in his fifties or sixties with acute or convalescent COVID-19. The sequenced material came from peripheral blood. For the CDR3, the DNA is TGTGCCAGCAGCCAAGAAGGGTTGGGGGGTGCTGGCAATCAGCCCCAGCATTTT. This encodes CASSQEGLGGAGNQPQHF.